This entry concerns a single T cell receptor (beta chain). Authors' data handling: For nucleated cells, counts were estimated from reference gene primer amplification. Assay: immunoSEQ multiplex PCR; the TCRdb copy retains only in-frame clones and omits some. The V and J calls and the clone size are those of that table, but D and trimming were determined from the DNA. The sample contains approximately 22,000 clones, about 81% of which appear only once. This sample stems from a study of blood T cell repertoires in COVID-19. Study-wide background: The United States, Italy and Spain supplied acute and convalescent COVID-19 samples. T cells, B-cell-depleted T cells, or PBMCs provided the cDNA or gDNA that served as material.

Those enrolled in Seattle joined during active infection and were followed longitudinally afterward. This CDR3 is 18 amino acids long. Germline CDR1 is SNHLY and CDR2 is FYNNEI. V gave up 8 bases and J gave up 5 bases; unmatched junction bases: 15. Sequencing used peripheral blood. The receptor's source is a woman in her 70s with COVID-19, enrolled during active disease. This chain joins TRBV2 and TRBJ2-5; 15 bases map to TRBD2. The CDR3 region is CASRRTSGRALLRETQYF. The CDR3 region has the DNA TGTGCCAGCCGCCGGACTAGCGGGAGGGCCCTGTTAAGGGAGACCCAGTACTTC.